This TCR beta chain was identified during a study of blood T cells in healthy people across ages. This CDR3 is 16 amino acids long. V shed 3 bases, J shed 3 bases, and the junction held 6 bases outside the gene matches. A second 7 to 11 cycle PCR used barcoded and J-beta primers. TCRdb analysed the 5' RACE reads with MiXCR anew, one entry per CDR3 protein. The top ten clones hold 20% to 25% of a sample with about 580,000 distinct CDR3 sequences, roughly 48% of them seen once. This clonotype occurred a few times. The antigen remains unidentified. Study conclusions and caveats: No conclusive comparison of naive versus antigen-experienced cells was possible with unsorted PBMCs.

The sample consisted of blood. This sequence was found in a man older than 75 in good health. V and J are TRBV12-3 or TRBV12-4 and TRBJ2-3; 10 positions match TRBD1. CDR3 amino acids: CASSFGDRGRTDTQYF. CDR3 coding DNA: TGTGCCAGCAGTTTTGGTGACAGGGGGCGTACAGATACGCAGTATTTT.